Listed below are T cell receptor beta chains from one sample, sequenced in a study of T cell repertoires in cytomegalovirus infection. TCRdb fed the reads into MiXCR, producing one record per CDR3 protein. The repertoire has roughly 300,000 distinct CDR3 sequences, roughly 9.5% of them found once; the top ten carry about 4.5%. Specimen: PBMCs. The source of these receptors is a human donor in good health (CMV status not recorded). Some clones in this sample may be carry-over from other donors' samples. The CDR3 runs from the conserved cysteine through the conserved F or W. The D gene is left open where the match is weak. The size of a clone is reported for some rows only, either as once, few or many, or as a class for expanded clones.

>TRBV7-6|NA|NA|TRBJ1-2
CASRMQTANYGYTF
TGTGCCAGCAGGATGCAAACAGCTAACTATGGCTACACCTTC
>TRBV7-8|many|NA|TRBJ1-1
CASSSGGNTEAFF
TGTGCCAGCAGCTCGGGGGGGAACACTGAAGCTTTCTTT
>TRBV2|NA|NA|TRBJ2-7
CASSEVFPYEQYF
TGTGCCAGCAGTGAGGTATTCCCCTACGAGCAGTACTTC
>TRBV4-1|many|NA|TRBJ1-3
CASSSRDGNTIYF
TGCGCCAGCAGCTCAAGGGATGGAAACACCATATATTTT
>TRBV18|few|TRBD1|TRBJ1-6
CASSLDRGGSPLHF
TGTGCCAGCTCACTCGACAGGGGGGGATCACCCCTCCACTTT
>TRBV7-2|few|TRBD1|TRBJ1-5
CASSLGGQGRGGQPQHF
TGTGCCAGCAGCTTAGGGGGACAGGGCCGGGGAGGTCAGCCCCAGCATTTT
>TRBV7-2|many|NA|TRBJ2-7
CASSLEPDEQYF
TGTGCCAGCAGCTTAGAGCCAGACGAGCAGTACTTC
>TRBV6-8|few|TRBD1|TRBJ2-5
CASSSPGQGKTQYF
TGTGCCAGCAGTTCTCCGGGACAGGGGAAGACCCAGTACTTC
>TRBV5-1|few|NA|TRBJ2-1
CASSLEIASLNEQFF
TGCGCCAGCAGCTTGGAGATAGCGAGCCTCAATGAGCAGTTCTTC
>TRBV7-9|many|NA|TRBJ1-3
CASSLDPRNTIYF
TGTGCCAGCAGCTTAGACCCGAGAAACACCATATATTTT
>TRBV4-2|few|NA|TRBJ1-1
CASSEWVGGMTNTEAFF
TGTGCCAGCAGCGAATGGGTCGGGGGTATGACGAACACTGAAGCTTTCTTT
>TRBV6-6|few|NA|TRBJ2-5
CASQKGGGAWQETQYF
TGTGCCAGTCAAAAGGGAGGGGGGGCCTGGCAAGAGACCCAGTACTTC
>TRBV6-2/TRBV6-3|many|NA|TRBJ2-3
CASSYSNGAPTDTQYF
TGTGCCAGCAGTTACTCGAATGGGGCCCCCACAGATACGCAGTATTTT
>TRBV7-6|many|NA|TRBJ2-1
CASSLTRDYEQFF
TGTGCCAGCAGCTTAACGCGGGATTATGAGCAGTTCTTC
>TRBV7-9|few|TRBD1|TRBJ1-1
CASSPGTVEAFF
TGTGCCAGCAGCCCCGGGACAGTAGAAGCTTTCTTT
>TRBV20-1|NA|TRBD1|TRBJ1-6
CSASFNRGQMGNSPLHF
TGCAGTGCTAGCTTTAACAGGGGACAGATGGGTAATTCACCCCTCCACTTT
>TRBV12-3/TRBV12-4|NA|TRBD2|TRBJ2-7
CASRNGGAHEQYF
TGTGCCAGCAGGAACGGGGGGGCTCACGAGCAGTACTTC
>TRBV4-2|few|TRBD1|TRBJ1-4
CASSQDGDRGYSTNEKLFF
TGTGCCAGCAGCCAAGATGGGGACAGGGGGTATTCAACTAATGAAAAACTGTTTTTT
>TRBV9|NA|NA|TRBJ2-7
CASSVEGKGYEQYF
TGTGCCAGCAGCGTAGAGGGAAAGGGGTACGAGCAGTACTTC
>TRBV12-3/TRBV12-4|many|TRBD1|TRBJ1-1
CASSYSGGTEAFF
TGTGCCAGCAGCTACTCAGGGGGAACTGAAGCTTTCTTT
>TRBV7-9|NA|NA|TRBJ2-3
CASSSPDGDTQYF
TGTGCCAGCAGCTCCCCGGACGGAGATACGCAGTATTTT
>TRBV5-1|few|TRBD2|TRBJ2-3
CASRTRGDTDTQYF
TGCGCCAGCAGGACCCGGGGGGACACAGATACGCAGTATTTT
>TRBV7-2|many|NA|TRBJ2-6
CASSLQIRGTGANVLTF
TGTGCCAGCAGCTTACAGATCCGGGGGACTGGGGCCAACGTCCTGACTTTC
>TRBV19|many|NA|TRBJ2-1
CASSGALAYTLSSYNEQFF
TGTGCCAGTTCCGGCGCACTAGCTTACACACTGAGCTCCTACAATGAGCAGTTCTTC
>TRBV6-2/TRBV6-3|NA|TRBD1|TRBJ1-4
CASSPDRNNEKLFF
TGTGCCAGCAGTCCGGACAGGAACAATGAAAAACTGTTTTTT
>TRBV25-1|NA|TRBD1|TRBJ1-6
CASSGANRGPGSPLHF
TGTGCCAGCAGTGGAGCCAACAGGGGGCCCGGTTCACCCCTCCACTTT
>TRBV27|many|TRBD1|TRBJ1-1
CASSPRDRGRGTEAFF
TGTGCCAGCAGTCCTCGGGACAGGGGGCGCGGCACTGAAGCTTTCTTT
>TRBV29-1|few|NA|TRBJ2-3
CSVVYSLYKVNTDTQYF
TGCAGCGTTGTCTACAGCTTATACAAAGTGAACACAGATACGCAGTATTTT
>TRBV13|few|NA|TRBJ2-3
CASSSGLGTDTQYF
TGTGCCAGCAGCTCTGGACTGGGGACAGATACGCAGTATTTT
>TRBV7-9|few|TRBD1|TRBJ2-3
CASSSGQGGLADTQYF
TGTGCCAGCAGCTCGGGACAGGGAGGGCTAGCAGATACGCAGTATTTT
>TRBV25-1|NA|NA|TRBJ2-2
CASSEFGAGELFF
TGTGCCAGCAGTGAATTCGGGGCCGGGGAGCTGTTTTTT
>TRBV7-2|NA|TRBD1|TRBJ1-1
CASSLTGDTAFF
TGTGCCAGCAGCTTAACAGGGGATACAGCTTTCTTT
>TRBV7-2|NA|NA|TRBJ1-6
CASSPRAINSPLHF
TGTGCCAGCAGCCCGCGGGCCATTAATTCACCCCTCCACTTT
>TRBV6-1|many|NA|TRBJ2-2
CASTNGGILTGELFF
TGTGCCAGCACCAACGGAGGGATTTTAACCGGGGAGCTGTTTTTT
>TRBV11-2|NA|NA|TRBJ1-2
CASSLALKFGYTF
TGTGCCAGCAGCTTAGCCCTAAAGTTTGGCTACACCTTC
>TRBV18|few|NA|TRBJ1-2
CASSEASRGIGGKDGYTF
TGTGCCAGCTCAGAAGCTTCGCGAGGGATCGGCGGTAAAGATGGCTACACCTTC
>TRBV19|NA|NA|TRBJ2-7
CASSIRVHLGEQYF
TGTGCCAGTAGTATAAGAGTCCATCTCGGCGAGCAGTACTTC
>TRBV28|NA|NA|TRBJ1-1
CASSLSLGQTTTEAFF
TGTGCCAGCAGTTTGTCCCTCGGCCAAACTACAACTGAAGCTTTCTTT
>TRBV28|many|TRBD2|TRBJ2-1
CASSLGPRGLAGPNEQFF
TGTGCCAGCAGTTTAGGCCCACGAGGGCTAGCGGGCCCCAATGAGCAGTTCTTC
>TRBV7-7|NA|TRBD1|TRBJ2-2
CASSLYSGTGFANTGELFF
TGTGCCAGCAGCTTATACTCGGGGACAGGGTTCGCGAACACCGGGGAGCTGTTTTTT